A single sample gave rise to the 17 T cell receptor beta chains below, sequenced in a study of regulatory T cells in long-lasting Graves disease. Library construction for TCR beta used iRepertoire HTBI primers and Arm-PCR of CDR3 regions. In TCRdb, the multiplex PCR reads were re-called with MiXCR into one record per CDR3 protein. In the table there are roughly 400,000 distinct CDR3 sequences, roughly 20% of which are singletons. Time point specified: persistent/refractory GD, antithyroid drugs over 5 years with positive TRAb. Preparation of the TCR library used RNA extracted from PBMCs. Sequenced here: peripheral blood mononuclear cells (PBMCs), sampled when the disease was refractory, from a patient treated with antithyroid drugs. The source is a female donor with Graves disease.

This clonotype was observed many times. The V and J genes are TRBV7-2 and TRBJ1-5, with 7 bases fitting TRBD1. With V trimmed by 5 bases and J by 11 bases, 15 bases remained unmatched. CDR1 and CDR2 (germline): SGHTA, FQGNSA. This CDR3 spans 15 amino acids. CDR3 DNA sequence: TGTGCCAGCAGCCCCTTTGAACAGGGGCAGGGGGCCCAGCATTTT. This gives the protein CASSPFEQGQGAQHF. The full variable domain, in which reference TRBV7-2 and TRBJ1-5 provide the parts outside the CDR3, is GAGVSQSPSNKVTEKGKDVELRCDPISGHTALYWYRQSLGQGLEFLIYFQGNSAPDKSGLPSDRFSAERTGGSVSTLTIQRTQQEDSAVYLCASSPFEQGQGAQHFGDGTRLSIL.

This clonotype showed up many times. This sequence joins TRBV12-3 or TRBV12-4 and TRBJ2-5, with D hard to call. V was shortened by 2 bases and J by 5 bases, with 9 bases between the two germline ends. The CDR3 is 13 amino acids. CDR3 region: CASSLLGWETQYF. In DNA form, the CDR3 reads TGTGCCAGCAGTTTATTAGGATGGGAGACCCAGTACTTC.

There are a few counts of this clonotype. The V gene is TRBV5-1, the J gene TRBJ2-5, with 7 bases that match TRBD1. V lost 4 bases to trimming and J lost 2 bases; unmatched junction nucleotides: 8. Germline CDR1 and CDR2: SGHRS and YFSETQ. This CDR3 is 15 amino acids long. CDR3 coding DNA: TGCGCCAGCAGCCTCACCGGGACAGCACAAGAGACCCAGTACTTC. It translates to CASSLTGTAQETQYF.

This clonotype was counted ten times or more. V usage is TRBV18 and J usage is TRBJ2-7, with 9 bases fitting TRBD2. V trimming: 9 bases; J trimming: 3 bases; junction bases outside the gene matches: 6. This CDR3 has 13 amino acids. CDR1 KGHSH and CDR2 LQKENI come from the germline V gene. CDR3 in DNA: TGTGCCAGTCGGACTAGCGAGAACTACGAGCAGTACTTC. It yields the protein CASRTSENYEQYF.

This clonotype showed up just a few times. The rearrangement links TRBV20-1 to TRBJ2-7, with 9 bases identical to TRBD1. Germline loops: CDR1 DFQATT, CDR2 SNEGSKA (reference sequence). Trimming cost V 0 bases and J 5 bases; bases outside gene matches: 8. This CDR3 region has 15 residues. The CDR3 is CSARDKTGGPHEQYF. The DNA for the CDR3 is TGCAGTGCTAGAGATAAGACAGGGGGACCCCACGAGCAGTACTTC.

This CDR3 is CASSMVGKSRINTGELFF. In nucleotides, the CDR3 is TGTGCCAGTAGTATGGTGGGAAAGTCCCGTATCAACACCGGGGAGCTGTTTTTT. The V and J genes are TRBV19 and TRBJ2-2; D unclear. In germline, CDR1 is LNHDA, CDR2 SQIVND (reference sequence). Trimming stripped 3 bases from V and 2 bases from J, with 19 bases between. CDR3 length equals 18 residues. Variable domain in full (rest from reference TRBV19 and TRBJ2-2): DGGITQSPKYLFRKEGQNVTLSCEQNLNHDAMYWYRQDPGQGLRLIYYSQIVNDFQKGDIAEGYSVSREKKESFPLTVTSAQKNPTAFYLCASSMVGKSRINTGELFFGEGSRLTVL.

This clonotype was detected many times. This chain links TRBV28 with TRBJ1-6; a weak D match, TRBD1 (5 bases). The CDR3 runs 14 residues. Germline V gene data show CDR1 as MDHEN and CDR2 as SYDVKM. With 6 bases removed from V and 5 bases from J, the gap between germline ends came to 11 bases. The CDR3 sequence: CASSPGTHNSPLHF. The CDR3 DNA is TGTGCCAGCAGCCCAGGGACCCATAATTCACCCCTCCACTTT.

The chain carries TRBV6-2 or TRBV6-3 and TRBJ1-5; D may be TRBD1 (6 bases). Germline V gives CDR1 MNHEY, CDR2 SVGEGT. The CDR3 has 15 amino acids. Trimming cost V 4 bases and J 16 bases, with 26 bases left between them. For the CDR3, the DNA is TGTGCCAGCAGTTTTCAGGGGAATAGCAATCAGCCCCCCCATTTT. This translates into CASSFQGNSNQPPHF.

DNA of the CDR3: TGTGCCAGCAGCCAAGATGGGTGGGCTAGCGGGATCGAGCAGTACTTC. Translated: CASSQDGWASGIEQYF. The chain uses TRBV4-2 and TRBJ2-7; TRBD2 matches at 9 bases. The CDR3 is 16 amino acids. CDR1 LGHNA and CDR2 YNFKEQ come from the germline V gene. The J segment lost 6 bases and the V segment lost 0 bases, leaving 9 bases of the junction unmatched.

This clonotype was observed a few times. The J gene is TRBJ2-2, the V gene TRBV7-8, with 7 positions matching TRBD1. Germline CDR1 is SGHVS and CDR2 is FQNEAQ. The CDR3 is 17 amino acids. Germline trimming cut 4 bases from V and 4 bases from J; bases unmatched to any gene: 12. This CDR3 is CASSSTGVLRGTGELFF. Here the CDR3 DNA reads TGTGCCAGCAGCTCCACAGGGGTCCTTAGGGGCACCGGGGAGCTGTTTTTT.

This clonotype was observed at least ten times. The gene calls are TRBV15 and TRBJ1-5; a possible D gene is TRBD1 (5 bases). The CDR3 is 15 residues long. Trimming removed 5 bases at V and 5 bases at J, with 16 bases between. The germline V gene encodes CDR1 LNHNV and CDR2 YYDKDF (reference sequence). CDR3 sequence reads: CATSGGPAADQPQHF. CDR3 bases: TGTGCCACCAGCGGGGGACCGGCGGCGGATCAGCCCCAGCATTTT.

For this clonotype: One end of the junction fails to match germline, which may point to a read error. The chain employs TRBV2 and TRBJ2-7; D ambiguous. Germline V gene data show CDR1 as SNHLY and CDR2 as FYNNEI. CDR3 length: 15 residues. The DNA of the CDR3 is TGCGCCAGCAGCCAAGCAACGTTTCCTGACTACGAGCAGTACTTC. Its translation: CASSQATFPDYEQYF.

The chain employs TRBV7-6 and TRBJ2-5, with 15 bases lining up with TRBD2. In germline, CDR1 is SGHVS, CDR2 FNYEAQ. V dropped 6 bases and J dropped 6; count of bases not matched to a gene: 8. The CDR3 length is 16 residues. In DNA, the CDR3 is TGTGCCAGCAGTTTTGGACTAGCGGGAGGGTTAAAGACCCAGTACTTC. It codes for CASSFGLAGGLKTQYF. The whole variable domain, remainder taken from reference TRBV7-6 and TRBJ2-5, is GAGVSQSPRYKVTKRGQDVALRCDPISGHVSLYWYRQALGQGPEFLTYFNYEAQQDKSGLPNDRFSAERPEGSISTLTIQRTEQRDSAMYRCASSFGLAGGLKTQYFGPGTRLLVL.

This sequence joins TRBV7-9 and TRBJ2-7, with 8 bases fitting TRBD1. V trimming: 4 bases; J trimming: 2 bases; junction bases outside the gene matches: 4. Germline CDR1 and CDR2: SEHNR and FQNEAQ (reference sequence). The CDR3 has 14 amino acids. DNA for the CDR3: TGTGCCAGCAGCTATGAGGACAGGGCCTACGAGCAGTACTTC. Translated, it gives CASSYEDRAYEQYF.

The V and J genes are TRBV25-1 and TRBJ2-7; tentatively, D is TRBD2 (7 bases). There are 15 residues in the CDR3. Germline loops: CDR1 MGHDK, CDR2 SYGVNS. Trimming removed 3 bases from V and 4 bases from J, with 16 bases in between. CDR3 in DNA: TGTGCCAGCAGTGATTATCAGGGAGGGGGATACGAGCAGTACTTC. Its translation is CASSDYQGGGYEQYF.

This clonotype has at least ten counts. The V and J genes are TRBV6-1 and TRBJ1-5, with 8 bases lining up with TRBD1. V was clipped by 6 bases and J by 5 bases; unmatched bases: 0. Germline V gene sequence: CDR1 MNHNS, CDR2 SASEGT. This CDR3 comprises 12 residues. In nucleotides, the CDR3 is TGTGCCAGCAGACAGGGGGATCAGCCCCAGCATTTT. Translated: CASRQGDQPQHF.

Regarding this clonotype: Just one base apart from a much larger clone, this may be a read error. CDR3 sequence reads: CASRQEMDTEAFF. The CDR3 DNA follows: TGTGCCAGTCGACAGGAGATGGACACTGAAGCTTTCTTT. The chain uses TRBV7-9 and TRBJ1-1, with D tentatively TRBD1 (6 bases). Trimming took 9 bases from V and 3 from J, leaving 14 bases between them. CDR1 is SEHNR, CDR2 FQNEAQ, per germline (reference sequence). CDR3 size: 13 residues. Filled out from reference TRBV7-9 and TRBJ1-1, the complete variable domain reads DTGVSQNPRHKITKRGQNVTFRCDPISEHNRLYWYRQTLGQGPEFLTYFQNEAQLEKSRLLSDRFSAERPKGSFSTLEIQRTEQGDSAMYLCASRQEMDTEAFFGQGTRLTVV.